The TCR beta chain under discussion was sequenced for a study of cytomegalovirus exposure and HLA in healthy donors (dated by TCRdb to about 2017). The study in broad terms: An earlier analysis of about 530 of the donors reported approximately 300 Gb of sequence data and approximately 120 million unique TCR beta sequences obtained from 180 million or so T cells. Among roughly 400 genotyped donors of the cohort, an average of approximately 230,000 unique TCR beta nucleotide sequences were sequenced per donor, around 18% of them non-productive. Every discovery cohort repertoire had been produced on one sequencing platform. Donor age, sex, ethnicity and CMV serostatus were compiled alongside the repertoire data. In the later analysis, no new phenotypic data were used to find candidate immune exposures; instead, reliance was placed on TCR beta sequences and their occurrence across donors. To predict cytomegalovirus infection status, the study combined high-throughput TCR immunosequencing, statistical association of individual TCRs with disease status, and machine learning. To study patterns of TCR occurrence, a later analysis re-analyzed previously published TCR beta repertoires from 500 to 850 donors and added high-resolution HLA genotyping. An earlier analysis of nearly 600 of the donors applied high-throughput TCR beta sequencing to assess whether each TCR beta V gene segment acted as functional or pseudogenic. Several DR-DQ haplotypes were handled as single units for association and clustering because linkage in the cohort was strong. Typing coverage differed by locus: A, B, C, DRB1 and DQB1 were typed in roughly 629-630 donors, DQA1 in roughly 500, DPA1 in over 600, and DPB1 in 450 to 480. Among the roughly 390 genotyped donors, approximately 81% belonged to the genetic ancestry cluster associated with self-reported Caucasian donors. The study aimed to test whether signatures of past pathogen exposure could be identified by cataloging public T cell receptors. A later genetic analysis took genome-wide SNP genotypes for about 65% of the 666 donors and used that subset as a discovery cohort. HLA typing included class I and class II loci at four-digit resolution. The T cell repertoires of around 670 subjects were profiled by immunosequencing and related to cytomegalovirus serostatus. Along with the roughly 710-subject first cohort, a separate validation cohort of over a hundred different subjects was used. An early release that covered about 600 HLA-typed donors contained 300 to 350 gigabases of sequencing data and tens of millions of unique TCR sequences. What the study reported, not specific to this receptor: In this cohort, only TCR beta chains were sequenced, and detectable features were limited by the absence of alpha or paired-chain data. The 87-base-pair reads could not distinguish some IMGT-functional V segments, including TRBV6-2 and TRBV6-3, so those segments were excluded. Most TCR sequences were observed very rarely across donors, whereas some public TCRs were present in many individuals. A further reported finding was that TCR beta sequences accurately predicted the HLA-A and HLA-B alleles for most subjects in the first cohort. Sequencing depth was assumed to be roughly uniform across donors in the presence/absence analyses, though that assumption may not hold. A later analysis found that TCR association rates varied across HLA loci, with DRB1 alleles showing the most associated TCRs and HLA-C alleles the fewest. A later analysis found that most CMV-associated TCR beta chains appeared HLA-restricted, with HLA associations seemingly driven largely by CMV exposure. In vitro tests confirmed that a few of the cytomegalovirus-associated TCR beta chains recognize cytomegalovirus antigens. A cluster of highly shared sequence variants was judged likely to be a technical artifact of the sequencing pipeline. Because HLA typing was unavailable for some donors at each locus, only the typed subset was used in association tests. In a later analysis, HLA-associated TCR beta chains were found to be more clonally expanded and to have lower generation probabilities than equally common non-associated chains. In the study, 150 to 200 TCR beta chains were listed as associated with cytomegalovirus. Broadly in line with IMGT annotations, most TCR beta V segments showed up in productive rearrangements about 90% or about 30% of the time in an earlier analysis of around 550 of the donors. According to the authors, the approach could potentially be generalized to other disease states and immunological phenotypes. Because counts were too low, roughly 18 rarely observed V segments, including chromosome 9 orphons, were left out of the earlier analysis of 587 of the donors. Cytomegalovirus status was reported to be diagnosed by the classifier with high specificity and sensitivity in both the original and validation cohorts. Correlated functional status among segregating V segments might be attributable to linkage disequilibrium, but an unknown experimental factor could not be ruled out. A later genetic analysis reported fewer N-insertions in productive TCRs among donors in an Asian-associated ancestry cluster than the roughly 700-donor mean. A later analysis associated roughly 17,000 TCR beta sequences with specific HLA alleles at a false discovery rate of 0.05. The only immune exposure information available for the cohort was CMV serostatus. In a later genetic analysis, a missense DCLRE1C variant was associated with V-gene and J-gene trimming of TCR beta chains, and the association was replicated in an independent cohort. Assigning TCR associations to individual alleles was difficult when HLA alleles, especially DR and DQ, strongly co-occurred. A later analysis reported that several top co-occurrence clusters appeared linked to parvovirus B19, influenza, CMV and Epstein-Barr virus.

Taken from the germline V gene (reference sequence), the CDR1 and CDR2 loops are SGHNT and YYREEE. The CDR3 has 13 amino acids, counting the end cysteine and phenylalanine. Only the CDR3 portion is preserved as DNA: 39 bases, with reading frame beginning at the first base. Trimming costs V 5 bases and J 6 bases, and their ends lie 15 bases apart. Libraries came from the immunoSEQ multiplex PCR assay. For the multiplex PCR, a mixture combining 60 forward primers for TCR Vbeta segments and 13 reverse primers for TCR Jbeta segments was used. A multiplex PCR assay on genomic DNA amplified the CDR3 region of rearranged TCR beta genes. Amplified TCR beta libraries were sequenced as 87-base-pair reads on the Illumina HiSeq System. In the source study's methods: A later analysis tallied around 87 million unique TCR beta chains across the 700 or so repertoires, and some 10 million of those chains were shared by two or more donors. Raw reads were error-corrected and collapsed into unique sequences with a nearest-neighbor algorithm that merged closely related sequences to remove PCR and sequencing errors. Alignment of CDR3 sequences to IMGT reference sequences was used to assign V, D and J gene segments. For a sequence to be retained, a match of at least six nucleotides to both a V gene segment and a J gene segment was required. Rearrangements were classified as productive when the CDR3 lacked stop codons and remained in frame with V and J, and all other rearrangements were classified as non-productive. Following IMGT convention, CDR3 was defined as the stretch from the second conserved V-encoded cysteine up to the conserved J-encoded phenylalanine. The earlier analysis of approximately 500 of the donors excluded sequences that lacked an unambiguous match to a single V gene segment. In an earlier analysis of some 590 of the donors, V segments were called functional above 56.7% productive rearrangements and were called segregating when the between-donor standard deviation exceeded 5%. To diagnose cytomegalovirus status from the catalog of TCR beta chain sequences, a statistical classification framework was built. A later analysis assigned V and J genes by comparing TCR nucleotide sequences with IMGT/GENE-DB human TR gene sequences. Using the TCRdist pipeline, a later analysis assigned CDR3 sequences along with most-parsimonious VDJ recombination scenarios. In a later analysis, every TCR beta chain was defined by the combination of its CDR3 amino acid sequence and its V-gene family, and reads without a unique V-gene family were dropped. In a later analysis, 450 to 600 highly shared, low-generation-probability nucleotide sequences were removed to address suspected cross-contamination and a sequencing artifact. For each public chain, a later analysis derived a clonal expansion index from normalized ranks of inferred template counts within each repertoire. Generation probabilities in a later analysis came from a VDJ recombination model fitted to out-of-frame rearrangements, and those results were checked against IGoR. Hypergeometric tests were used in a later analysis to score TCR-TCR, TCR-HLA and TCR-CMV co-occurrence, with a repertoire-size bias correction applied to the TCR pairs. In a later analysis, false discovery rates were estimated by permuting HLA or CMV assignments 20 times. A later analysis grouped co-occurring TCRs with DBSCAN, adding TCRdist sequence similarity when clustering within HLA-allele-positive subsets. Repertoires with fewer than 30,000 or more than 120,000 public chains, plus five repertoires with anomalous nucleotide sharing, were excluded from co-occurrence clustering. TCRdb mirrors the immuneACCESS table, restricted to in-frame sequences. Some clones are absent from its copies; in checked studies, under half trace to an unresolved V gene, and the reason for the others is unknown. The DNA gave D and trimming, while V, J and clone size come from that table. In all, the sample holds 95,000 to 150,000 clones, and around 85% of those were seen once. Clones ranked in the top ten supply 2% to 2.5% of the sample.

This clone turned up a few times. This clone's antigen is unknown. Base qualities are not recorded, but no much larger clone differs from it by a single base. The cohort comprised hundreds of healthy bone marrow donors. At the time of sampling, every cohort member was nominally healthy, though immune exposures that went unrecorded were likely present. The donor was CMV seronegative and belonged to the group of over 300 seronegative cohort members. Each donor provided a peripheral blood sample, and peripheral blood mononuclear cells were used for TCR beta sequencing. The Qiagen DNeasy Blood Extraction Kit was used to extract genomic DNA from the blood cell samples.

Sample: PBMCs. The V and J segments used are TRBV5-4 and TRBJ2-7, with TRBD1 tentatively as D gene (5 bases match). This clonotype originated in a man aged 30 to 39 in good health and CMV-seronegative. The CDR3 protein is CASRETARTEQYF. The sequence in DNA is TGTGCCAGCAGGGAGACAGCTCGAACCGAGCAGTACTTC.